These 12 T cell receptor beta chains share one sample of origin, sequenced in a study of blood T cell repertoires in COVID-19. Generated by immunoSEQ multiplex PCR, the TCRdb table keeps only in-frame clones and is missing some. Of some 240,000 clones in the sample, 75% to 85% were seen once. Sequences were obtained from peripheral blood. These receptors were obtained from a woman between 55 and 75 years old with active or convalescent COVID-19.

The rearrangement links TRBV19 to TRBJ1-5; possibly TRBD1 for D (6 bases). CDR3 size: 15 residues. Trimming pared 7 bases from V and 2 bases from J, leaving 15 bases between. The germline CDR1 and CDR2 sequences are LNHDA and SQIVND (reference sequence). The chain's CDR3 is CASTSQGNGNQPQHF. The CDR3 DNA follows: TGTGCCAGTACCTCCCAGGGGAACGGCAATCAGCCCCAGCATTTT. The full variable domain, in which reference TRBV19 and TRBJ1-5 provide the parts outside the CDR3, is DGGITQSPKYLFRKEGQNVTLSCEQNLNHDAMYWYRQDPGQGLRLIYYSQIVNDFQKGDIAEGYSVSREKKESFPLTVTSAQKNPTAFYLCASTSQGNGNQPQHFGDGTRLSIL.

To note about this clone: This sample also contains other DNA sequences that code for the same CDR3. The chain is built from TRBV18 and TRBJ2-3; D gene unclear. V was clipped by 3 bases and J by 0 bases, with 4 bases between them. This CDR3 has 13 amino acids. The V gene's germline CDR1 is KGHSH and CDR2 LQKENI. The CDR3 here is CASSPSSTDTQYF. The DNA for the CDR3 is TGTGCCAGCTCACCTAGCAGCACAGATACGCAGTATTTT.

This clone was observed a few times. The chain carries TRBV6-4 and TRBJ2-6; D might be TRBD2 (5 bases). CDR1 and CDR2 (germline): MRHNA, SNTAGT. V was shortened by 4 bases and J by 3 bases, with 10 bases between the two germline ends. The CDR3 contains 15 residues. The CDR3 coding sequence is TGTGCCAGCAGTGGGCAGGCGGGTGGGGCCAACGTCCTGACTTTC. It specifies CASSGQAGGANVLTF.

Here the CDR3 reads CSVEDSAGAPPETQYF. Here the CDR3 DNA reads TGCAGCGTTGAAGACTCAGCGGGGGCCCCGCCAGAGACCCAGTACTTC. The rearrangement uses TRBV29-1 and TRBJ2-5; 8 bases are a match to TRBD2. Germline V gene sequence: CDR1 SQVTM, CDR2 ANQGSEA. The J segment lost 4 bases and the V segment lost 0 bases, leaving 10 bases of the junction unmatched. CDR3 length: 16 residues.

The CDR3 loop is CASGPYRATNTGELFF. The CDR3 DNA reads TGTGCCAGCGGCCCCTACAGGGCCACGAACACCGGGGAGCTGTTTTTT. This chain joins TRBV11-2 and TRBJ2-2; perhaps TRBD1 as D (6 bases). Trimming took off 8 bases at V and 0 bases at J, with 16 bases between the two ends. Germline V gives CDR1 SGHAT, CDR2 FQNNGV. The CDR3 sequence is 16 residues long.

V and J are TRBV7-2 and TRBJ1-2; D is possibly TRBD1 (6 bases). Trimming cost V 2 bases and J 6 bases, with 10 bases left between them. Germline values: CDR1 SGHTA, CDR2 FQGNSA. The CDR3 has 13 amino acids. CDR3 DNA: TGTGCCAGCAGCTTACAGGGGCGGGATGGCTACACCTTC. Its translation is CASSLQGRDGYTF.

This clone has only one observation. The CDR3: CASCGQGNEKLFF. CDR3 DNA: TGTGCCAGCTGCGGCCAGGGCAATGAAAAACTGTTTTTT. This sequence joins TRBV2 and TRBJ1-4, with a possible D match to TRBD1 (5 bases). The germline V gene encodes CDR1 SNHLY and CDR2 FYNNEI. The CDR3 length is 13 residues. The V end was cut by 8 bases, the J end by 5 bases, with 12 bases between.

The chain recombines TRBV6-5 with TRBJ1-2, with D perhaps matching TRBD1 (6 bases). Germline values: CDR1 MNHEY, CDR2 SVGAGI. V was clipped by 7 bases and J by 4 bases, with 16 bases between them. This CDR3 is 14 amino acids long. The CDR3: CASTVGGDSYGYTF. The DNA of the CDR3 is TGTGCCAGCACCGTAGGGGGTGACAGCTATGGCTACACCTTC.

This chain connects TRBV7-3 to TRBJ2-7, with 8 bases fitting TRBD2. V trimming: 3 bases; J trimming: 6 bases; junction bases outside the gene matches: 7. In germline, CDR1 is SGHTA, CDR2 FQGTGA. CDR3 length equals 14 residues. CDR3 bases: TGTGCCAGCAGCTTGGCGGGGGGCGATGGCGAGCAGTACTTC. It translates to CASSLAGGDGEQYF. Looking up the rest from reference TRBV7-3 and TRBJ2-7 gives the full variable domain: GAGVSQTPSNKVTEKGKYVELRCDPISGHTALYWYRQSLGQGPEFLIYFQGTGAADDSGLPNDRFFAVRPEGSVSTLKIQRTERGDSAVYLCASSLAGGDGEQYFGPGTRLTVT.

This sequence joins TRBV2 and TRBJ1-6; 12 bases align to TRBD1. With 0 bases clipped from V and 10 bases from J, the junction kept 1 base outside the gene matches. Germline V gene data show CDR1 as SNHLY and CDR2 as FYNNEI. This CDR3 is 15 amino acids long. The CDR3 sequence: CASSEAGQGASPLHF. The DNA of the CDR3 is TGTGCCAGCAGTGAAGCGGGACAGGGGGCATCACCCCTCCACTTT.

The V and J genes are TRBV6-1 and TRBJ1-2; D is uncertain. The V end lost 0 bases, the J end lost 2 bases, and 10 bases lay between the germline ends. The CDR3 has 15 amino acids. Germline lookup yields CDR1 MNHNS and CDR2 SASEGT. In DNA, the CDR3 is TGTGCCAGCAGTGAAGCGCCTGGCGGCAACTATGGCTACACCTTC. This translates into CASSEAPGGNYGYTF.

Of note for this clone: Other DNA sequences of this sample code for an identical CDR3. The chain couples TRBV7-6 to TRBJ1-1; the D is unclear. The CDR3 contains 13 residues. Germline V gene sequence: CDR1 SGHVS, CDR2 FNYEAQ. Between the trimmed V and J ends, which lost 1 base and 1 base, there was a span of 4 bases. The CDR3 here is CASSLGQNTEAFF. The CDR3 nucleotides read TGTGCCAGCAGCTTAGGACAGAACACTGAAGCTTTCTTT.